This TCR beta chain was documented in a study of cytomegalovirus exposure and HLA in healthy donors. Concerning this clone itself: Its antigen is as yet unknown.

TCRdb's copy holds only in-frame clones and misses some; the assay was immunoSEQ multiplex PCR. The repertoire has about 170,000 clones, around 88% of them found once; the top ten carry around 2.4%. Study-wide results and caveats: The finding came from a later analysis; first-cohort TCR clusters tended to co-occur in the 95 to 150 validation repertoires.

Trimming pared 4 bases from V and 0 bases from J, leaving 14 bases between. Germline CDR1 reads MGHRA; CDR2 reads YSYEKL. The CDR3 has 16 amino acids. The sample comprised PBMCs. The TCR comes from a woman aged 18-30 years in good health and CMV-seronegative. The gene calls are TRBV4-1 and TRBJ2-3; maybe TRBD2 (6 bases). The CDR3 sequence: CASSPRRASSTDTQYF. For the CDR3, the DNA is TGCGCCAGCAGCCCTCGGAGGGCCTCTAGCACAGATACGCAGTATTTT.